This T cell receptor (beta chain) derives from a study of blood T cell repertoires in COVID-19. The participants were between about 18 and 90 years old and came from some 25 US areas. Trimming removed 5 bases from V and 6 bases from J, with 13 bases in between. The germline V gene has CDR1 MGHDK and CDR2 SYGVNS. This CDR3 comprises 13 residues. Sequencing used immunoSEQ multiplex PCR; TCRdb keeps in-frame clones, though not all of them. This table has 250,000 or so clones, approximately 90% appearing once. The sequence came from a middle-aged man who had been exposed to COVID-19. Sequenced material: PBMCs or T cells enriched from blood (not recorded which). J is TRBJ1-1 and V is TRBV25-1; TRBD1 is a possible D gene (5 bases). In DNA, the CDR3 is TGTGCCAGCAGTAGCCCATTAGGGGCTGAAGCTTTCTTT. It is translated as CASSSPLGAEAFF.